This paragraph covers one T cell receptor (beta chain) sequence. Antigen unknown. One tube held mixed TRB-A and TRB-B primer pools for touch-down PCR. TCRdb re-called the multiplex PCR reads; one entry per CDR3 protein, DNA not given. The table lists around 4,800 distinct CDR3 sequences. These data originate in a study of T cell clusters in autoimmune cytopenias. The study's findings and limits: Active autoimmune hepatitis patients had roughly 2.9-fold fewer exclusive TRB clusters than healthy donors.

Some 34,000 genome equivalents of blood DNA were amplified for TRB. Germline CDR1 and CDR2: LNHDA and SQIVND (reference sequence). The CDR3 contains 19 residues. These data also formed part of another study, on T cell repertoires in aging, cancer and after chemotherapy. That study reports: Chronic lymphocytic leukemia patients on fludarabine- or bendamustine-based regimens gave paired samples before and after chemotherapy. Median generation probability rose over the chemotherapy interval in each cancer cohort, suggesting rebound thymic output. These repertoire data do not allow conclusions about immunological memory after chemotherapy.

This TCR came from a human donor with an autoimmune cytopenia or autoimmune hepatitis (not recorded which). The chain is built from TRBV19 and TRBJ2-2; checking the TCRdb D call of TRBD2 is not possible without DNA. The specimen sequenced was peripheral blood. CDR3 residues: CASTTWPGGGGENTGELFF. The full variable domain, with the rest looked up from reference TRBV19 and TRBJ2-2, is DGGITQSPKYLFRKEGQNVTLSCEQNLNHDAMYWYRQDPGQGLRLIYYSQIVNDFQKGDIAEGYSVSREKKESFPLTVTSAQKNPTAFYLCASTTWPGGGGENTGELFFGEGSRLTVL.